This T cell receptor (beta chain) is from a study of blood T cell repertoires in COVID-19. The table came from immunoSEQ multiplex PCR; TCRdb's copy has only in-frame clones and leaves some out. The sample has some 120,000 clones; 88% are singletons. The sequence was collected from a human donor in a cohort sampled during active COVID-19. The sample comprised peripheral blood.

DNA for the CDR3: TGTGCCAGCAGCTGGCCGTTCCGGGACAGGGGACGGAGGAGAACTGAAGCTTTCTTT. Translation: CASSWPFRDRGRRRTEAFF. The chain couples TRBV11-3 to TRBJ1-1, with 10 bases that match TRBD1. With 4 bases clipped from V and 5 bases from J, the junction kept 19 bases outside the gene matches. The germline CDR1 and CDR2 sequences are SGHNT and YENEEA. This CDR3 spans 19 amino acids.